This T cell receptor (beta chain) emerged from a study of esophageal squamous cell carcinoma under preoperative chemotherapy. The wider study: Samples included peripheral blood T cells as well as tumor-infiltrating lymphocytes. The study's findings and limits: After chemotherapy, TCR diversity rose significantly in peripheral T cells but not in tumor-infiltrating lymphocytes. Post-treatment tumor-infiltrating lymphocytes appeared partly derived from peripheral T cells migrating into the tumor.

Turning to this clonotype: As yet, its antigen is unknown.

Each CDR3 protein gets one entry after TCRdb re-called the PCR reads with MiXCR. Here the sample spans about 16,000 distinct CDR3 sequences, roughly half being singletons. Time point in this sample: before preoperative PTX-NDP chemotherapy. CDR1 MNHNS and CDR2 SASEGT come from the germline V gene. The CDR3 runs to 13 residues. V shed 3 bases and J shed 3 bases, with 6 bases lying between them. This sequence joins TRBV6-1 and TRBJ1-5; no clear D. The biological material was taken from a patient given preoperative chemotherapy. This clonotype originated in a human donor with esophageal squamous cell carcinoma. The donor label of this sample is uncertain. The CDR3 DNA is TGTGCCAGCAGTGAGGAATTCAATCAGCCCCAGCATTTT. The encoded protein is CASSEEFNQPQHF.